These 20 T cell receptor beta chains came from one sample sequenced in a study of CD8 T cells in ankylosing spondylitis. TCRdb re-analysed the 5' RACE reads in MiXCR, keeping a single row per CDR3 protein. The sample consists of about 250,000 distinct CDR3 sequences, roughly 32% of them appearing once. The sequenced sample consisted of blood, either unsorted or a sorted T cell fraction (not recorded which). The origin of the receptors is a male donor with ankylosing spondylitis or in good health (not recorded which).

This clonotype was seen more than once but under ten times. The V call is TRBV7-9, the J call TRBJ2-3; 9 nucleotides match TRBD2. The length of the CDR3 is 17 residues. V lost 6 bases and J lost 0; bases outside the gene matches: 10. Germline-derived CDR1 and CDR2 are SEHNR and FQNEAQ (reference sequence). CDR3 coding DNA: TGTGCCAGCAGACGTCTTGCGGGGGGGTCCAGCACAGATACGCAGTATTTT. It is translated as CASRRLAGGSSTDTQYF.

The genes are TRBV29-1 and TRBJ2-7; TRBD1 agrees at 11 bases. The V gene's germline CDR1 is SQVTM and CDR2 ANQGSEA. V gave up 5 bases and J gave up 0 bases; unmatched junction bases: 9. There are 16 residues in the CDR3. Written as DNA, the CDR3 is TGCAGCGTTATCGGGGGACAGGGGGAACACTCCTACGAGCAGTACTTC. Translated, it gives CSVIGGQGEHSYEQYF.

V usage is TRBV29-1 and J usage is TRBJ2-2, with 7 bases matching TRBD2. Trimming cost V 7 bases and J 2 bases; bases outside gene matches: 4. The CDR3 length is 13 residues. CDR1 SQVTM and CDR2 ANQGSEA come from the germline V gene. The CDR3 region has the DNA TGCAGCGGCCGGGGGGTTAACACCGGGGAGCTGTTTTTT. This translates into CSGRGVNTGELFF.

This rearrangement joins TRBV6-5 to TRBJ2-7; 12 bases line up with TRBD2. Germline V gene sequence: CDR1 MNHEY, CDR2 SVGAGI. CDR3 length: 15 residues. The V segment lost 2 bases and the J segment 5 bases; nucleotides outside the gene matches: 4. For the CDR3, the DNA is TGTGCCAGCAGTTACGCTAGCGGGGGGGCCGACGAGCAGTACTTC. Residues: CASSYASGGADEQYF.

The CDR3 sequence: CASSLAGGGLREQFF. As DNA, the CDR3 is TGTGCCAGCAGCTTGGCCGGGGGGGGCCTTAGGGAGCAGTTCTTC. The genes are TRBV5-6 and TRBJ2-1; the match to TRBD2 covers 8 bases. Per germline, CDR1 SGHDT and CDR2 YYEEEE. The CDR3 runs to 15 residues. After removal of 0 bases from V and 10 bases from J, the junction contained 9 bases not matched to a gene.

This chain links TRBV6-5 with TRBJ2-1; TRBD2 matches 9 bases. Looked up from germline, CDR1 is MNHEY and CDR2 is SVGAGI. V shed 5 bases, J shed 9 bases, and the junction held 2 bases outside the gene matches. The CDR3 runs to 12 residues. Here the CDR3 DNA reads TGTGCCAGCAGTACACTAGCGGGTGAGCAGTTCTTC. Translating it yields CASSTLAGEQFF.

The genes are TRBV20-1 and TRBJ1-1, with D maybe TRBD1 (6 bases). The germline gives CDR1 DFQATT, CDR2 SNEGSKA (reference sequence). The CDR3 is made up of 16 amino acids. V was cut by 7 bases and J by 5 bases, with 26 bases left in between. The CDR3 here is CSGLDFQGIVETEAFF. CDR3 sequence (DNA): TGCAGTGGCTTAGACTTCCAGGGGATTGTTGAGACTGAAGCTTTCTTT.

The table lists this clonotype with a count of one. DNA for the CDR3: TGTGCCAGCAGCCCGATGGGCCCGGCCAACGTCCTGACTTTC. It yields the protein CASSPMGPANVLTF. This sequence joins TRBV12-3 or TRBV12-4 and TRBJ2-6; D unresolved. The CDR3 sequence is 14 residues long. V was clipped by 6 bases and J by 6 bases, with 12 bases between them.

This clonotype was counted a few times. V is TRBV27 and J is TRBJ2-1; 7 positions agree with TRBD1. V shed 0 bases, J shed 8 bases, and the junction held 4 bases outside the gene matches. This CDR3 region has 14 residues. Germline values: CDR1 MNHEY, CDR2 SMNVEV (reference sequence). The CDR3 DNA is TGTGCCAGCAGTTTATCGGGCCAGGGGGATGAGCAGTTCTTC. It yields the protein CASSLSGQGDEQFF.

The rearrangement links TRBV12-3 or TRBV12-4 to TRBJ1-1; unclear D gene. The CDR3 extends over 14 amino acids. Trimming left V 5 bases short and J 6 bases short, with 16 bases between. CDR3 nucleotides: TGTGCCAGCAGTCAGTGGGCAGTGGTCCCTGAAGCTTTCTTT. Amino acid sequence: CASSQWAVVPEAFF.

The chain recombines TRBV20-1 with TRBJ2-1; D is possibly TRBD2 (5 bases). Germline CDR1 reads DFQATT; CDR2 reads SNEGSKA (reference sequence). Trimming cost V 4 bases and J 6 bases, with 16 bases left between them. The CDR3 sequence is 14 residues long. The CDR3 is CSATFSLALNEQFF. The CDR3 DNA is TGCAGTGCTACCTTCAGCCTAGCACTCAATGAGCAGTTCTTC.

The rearrangement joins TRBV10-3 to TRBJ2-3; weak D call: TRBD2 (7 bases). Per the germline V gene, CDR1 is ENHRY and CDR2 is SYGVKD. The CDR3 totals 17 residues. The V gene lost 0 bases and the J gene lost 4 bases, with 17 bases spanning the gap. The CDR3 DNA sequence: TGTGCCATCAGTGAGTCTACGGGGGGCTTCCTTTCAGATACGCAGTATTTT. It encodes CAISESTGGFLSDTQYF.

This chain connects TRBV15 to TRBJ2-2; D gene unclear. The germline V and J ends were trimmed by 0 bases and 0 bases, with 11 bases remaining between them. Looked up from germline, CDR1 is LNHNV and CDR2 is YYDKDF (reference sequence). The CDR3 is made up of 17 amino acids. The CDR3 is CATSRDQAPTNTGELFF. The CDR3 region has the DNA TGTGCCACCAGCAGAGATCAAGCCCCTACGAACACCGGGGAGCTGTTTTTT.

CDR3 DNA: TGTGCCAGCAGTGAGGACGGGCAGACGGAGACCCAGTACTTC. Amino acids: CASSEDGQTETQYF. The rearrangement links TRBV2 to TRBJ2-5; no clear D gene. Germline V CDR1 and CDR2: SNHLY, FYNNEI. The CDR3 contains 14 residues. Trimming left V 3 bases short and J 5 bases short, with 13 bases between.

The chain uses TRBV27 and TRBJ2-5, with TRBD1 matching 9 bases. The CDR3 has 16 amino acids. V lost 4 bases, J lost 2 bases, and 8 bases stayed unmatched. Per the germline V gene, CDR1 is MNHEY and CDR2 is SMNVEV (reference sequence). In nucleotides, the CDR3 is TGTGCCAGCAGTTCATGGGCGGGACAGGGTCAAGAGACCCAGTACTTC. Translating gives CASSSWAGQGQETQYF.

The table lists this clonotype with a few counts. The chain has TRBV4-1 and TRBJ2-1; TRBD1 matches at 9 bases. The germline CDR1 and CDR2 sequences are MGHRA and YSYEKL. J lost 4 bases, V lost 5 bases, and 12 bases had no gene match. This CDR3 spans 17 amino acids. This chain's CDR3 is CASSERLIQGAYNEQFF. The CDR3 bases are TGCGCCAGCAGCGAAAGGCTGATACAGGGGGCATACAATGAGCAGTTCTTC.

The chain is built from TRBV5-6 and TRBJ1-6; 8 bases fit TRBD1. This CDR3 contains 14 residues. In germline, CDR1 is SGHDT, CDR2 YYEEEE. The J segment lost 8 bases and the V segment lost 4 bases, leaving 5 bases of the junction unmatched. CDR3: CASSPRGRDSPLHF. The CDR3 coding sequence is TGTGCCAGCAGCCCCAGGGGGCGCGATTCACCCCTCCACTTT.

In this sample, this clonotype turned up a few times. The gene calls are TRBV6-5 and TRBJ2-7; no clear D. CDR3 length equals 13 residues. Germline V gene lookup returns CDR1 MNHEY and CDR2 SVGAGI. Trimming left V 4 bases short and J 1 base short, with 8 bases between. The CDR3 bases are TGTGCCAGCAGTTCCAGGATGTCCTACGAGCAGTACTTC. This encodes CASSSRMSYEQYF.

A few counts support this clonotype. The CDR3 bases are TGTGCCATCCCACAGGGTGGGGACACCGGGGAGCTGTTTTTT. This translates into CAIPQGGDTGELFF. V is TRBV10-3 and J is TRBJ2-2; a possible D gene is TRBD1 (6 bases). The CDR3 length is 14 residues. The germline gives CDR1 ENHRY, CDR2 SYGVKD. The V end was cut by 8 bases, the J end by 3 bases, with 13 bases between.

The chain joins TRBV6-2 or TRBV6-3 to TRBJ2-6; D unclear. Trimming pared 7 bases from V and 0 bases from J, leaving 10 bases between. This CDR3 region has 15 residues. In germline, CDR1 is MNHEY, CDR2 SVGEGT. The CDR3 is CASTARSSGANVLTF. The DNA for the CDR3 is TGTGCCAGCACGGCTAGGTCCTCTGGGGCCAACGTCCTGACTTTC.